Sequencing of this T cell receptor beta chain was carried out in a study of early T cells in non-severe SARS-CoV-2 infection. For the study at large: Bulk RNA isolated from unsorted whole blood underwent sequencing; chains were not paired.

In this sample, this clonotype turned up a few times. Individual cDNA molecules carried attached unique molecular identifiers. Via MiXCR, TCRdb re-called the 5' RACE reads, giving one row per CDR3 protein. The sample records under 65,000 distinct CDR3 sequences, roughly an eighth being singletons. In germline, CDR1 is DFQATT, CDR2 SNEGSKA (reference sequence). CDR3 length: 15 amino acids. V was shortened by 6 bases and J by 3 bases, with 21 bases between the two germline ends. The sequencing sample was made of whole blood. This receptor was taken from an adult who was a healthcare worker with PCR-confirmed SARS-CoV-2 infection or an uninfected control (not recorded which). This chain connects TRBV20-1 to TRBJ2-7; the D call may be TRBD1 or TRBD2 (6 bases each). The CDR3 bases are TGCAGTGCCCCGCCTTTCGGGGGCCCCCTCTACGAGCAGTACTTC. It specifies CSAPPFGGPLYEQYF.